This entry describes one TCR beta chain. What it binds is not known. This entry comes from a study of vaccination effects on CD4 cells after COVID-19. The study's findings and limits: The vaccine-induced clones of healthy vaccinees included only 1 of 255 that cross-reacted with common cold coronaviruses.

Prior to sequencing, the ViraFEST assay stimulated PBMC with viral peptide pools, which expanded the antigen-specific CD4+ T cells. Subsequent to a culture period of about nine days, CD4+ T cells were isolated. The study found no prior SARS-CoV-2 infection in the vaccine recipients, who tested negative for nucleocapsid antibodies. Wells each received around 2.2 million PBMC, cultured with around 10 IU/ml IL-2 and 10 ug/ml peptides. Only in-frame clones appear in the TCRdb table, and some are missing; sequencing was by immunoSEQ multiplex PCR. There are 30,000 to 35,000 clones in the sample; about three quarters occur only once, and around 25% lies in the top ten. The sequence derives from a human donor who received a COVID-19 vaccine. The material was CD4+ T cells from PBMCs cultured with HCoV-OC43 spike peptides, obtained before COVID-19 vaccination. Subset of the sample: HCoV-OC43 spike overlapping peptide pool stimulation.

The CDR3 reads CASSFQGGTGELFF. The CDR3 nucleotides are TGTGCCAGCAGCTTCCAGGGTGGGACCGGGGAGCTGTTTTTT. This chain connects TRBV7-2 to TRBJ2-2; TRBD1 might be the D (5 bases). Trimming removed 3 bases at V and 5 bases at J, with 10 bases between. This CDR3 region has 14 residues. Per the germline V gene, CDR1 is SGHTA and CDR2 is FQGNSA. Full variable domain (rest looked up from reference TRBV7-2 and TRBJ2-2): GAGVSQSPSNKVTEKGKDVELRCDPISGHTALYWYRQSLGQGLEFLIYFQGNSAPDKSGLPSDRFSAERTGGSVSTLTIQRTQQEDSAVYLCASSFQGGTGELFFGEGSRLTVL.